The 22 T cell receptor beta chains below were found in one sample sequenced in a study of blood T cell repertoires in COVID-19. The repertoire was sequenced with immunoSEQ multiplex PCR; TCRdb's copy has only in-frame clones and lacks some. The table lists a few hundred thousand clones, about nine tenths of them singletons. The sequenced material came from PBMCs or T cells enriched from blood (not recorded which). All receptors come from a man aged 30-40 years who had recovered from COVID-19.

The V call is TRBV3-1 (or the pseudogene TRBV3-2), the J call TRBJ1-6; TRBD1 agrees at 10 bases. The CDR3 sequence is 16 residues long. Germline V gene lookup returns CDR1 LGHDT and CDR2 YNNKEL (reference sequence). Trimming cost V 0 bases and J 9 bases; bases outside gene matches: 5. CDR3 nucleotides: TGTGCCAGCAGCCAAGAGCGGGACAGGGGTATTTCACCCCTCCACTTT. It specifies CASSQERDRGISPLHF.

In this sample, this clone turned up once. The chain carries TRBV15 and TRBJ2-1, with TRBD1 identical over 10 bases. CDR1 and CDR2 from the germline V gene are LNHNV and YYDKDF (reference sequence). The junction had 6 bases not matched to a gene; V was cut back by 3 bases and J by 7 bases. The CDR3 is 15 amino acids. In DNA form, the CDR3 reads TGTGCCACCAGCAGTGAGGACAGGGGGACAAATGAGCAGTTCTTC. Translation gives CATSSEDRGTNEQFF.

The chain has TRBV13 and TRBJ2-7, with TRBD1 matching over 8 bases. The CDR3 is 15 amino acids. The V gene end was trimmed by 3 bases and the J gene end by 3 bases; junction bases not matched to a gene: 7. CDR1 is PRHDT and CDR2 is FYEKMQ in the germline V gene (reference sequence). The CDR3 region has the DNA TGTGCCAGCAGCTTTACCGGGACAGGTAACTACGAGCAGTACTTC. It translates to CASSFTGTGNYEQYF.

The chain links TRBV4-1 to TRBJ2-2, with TRBD2 matching 10 bases. Germline values: CDR1 MGHRA, CDR2 YSYEKL. CDR3 length equals 17 residues. The V gene end was trimmed by 0 bases and the J gene end by 4 bases; junction bases not matched to a gene: 5. This chain's CDR3 is CASSQDLLAGATGELFF. In DNA form, the CDR3 reads TGCGCCAGCAGCCAAGATCTGCTAGCGGGAGCCACCGGGGAGCTGTTTTTT.

V is TRBV2 and J is TRBJ2-3; D not resolved. The CDR3 has 13 amino acids. Germline CDR1 is SNHLY and CDR2 is FYNNEI. With 7 bases removed from V and 2 bases from J, the gap between germline ends came to 10 bases. The CDR3 sequence is CASTFVPTDTQYF. The DNA for the CDR3 is TGTGCCAGCACCTTCGTCCCCACAGATACGCAGTATTTT.

The chain recombines TRBV6-5 with TRBJ2-2; the D gene is possibly TRBD1 (6 bases). Between the trimmed V and J ends, which lost 6 bases and 2 bases, there was a span of 13 bases. Germline CDR1 MNHEY, CDR2 SVGAGI. CDR3 length: 15 residues. The CDR3 here is CASRRLGHNTGELFF. In DNA form, the CDR3 reads TGTGCCAGCAGACGCTTGGGACACAACACCGGGGAGCTGTTTTTT.

The chain is built from TRBV10-2 and TRBJ2-1, with TRBD2 identical over 10 bases. The J segment lost 12 bases and the V segment lost 7 bases, leaving 12 bases of the junction unmatched. CDR1 is WSHSY, CDR2 SAAADI, per germline. The CDR3 is made up of 14 amino acids. The CDR3 coding sequence is TGCGCCAGCACCTTGGCTAGCGGGAGTGGGGGGCAGTTCTTC. Protein sequence: CASTLASGSGGQFF.

The chain combines TRBV7-9 with TRBJ2-5, with a tentative D call TRBD2 (6 bases). The CDR3 consists of 15 residues. Between the trimmed V and J ends, which lost 0 bases and 5 bases, there was a span of 13 bases. Germline-derived CDR1 and CDR2 are SEHNR and FQNEAQ (reference sequence). This CDR3 is CASSLAGGPGETQYF. In DNA, the CDR3 is TGTGCCAGCAGCTTAGCGGGGGGTCCAGGGGAGACCCAGTACTTC.

To note about this clone: This same CDR3 is encoded by further DNA sequences in the sample. This rearrangement joins TRBV19 to TRBJ1-1; D is ambiguous. The CDR3 is made up of 13 amino acids. Deletions cut 1 base from V and 1 base from J, with 4 bases between. The germline gives CDR1 LNHDA, CDR2 SQIVND (reference sequence). CDR3 residues: CASSIGGNTEAFF. The CDR3 nucleotides read TGTGCCAGTAGTATAGGCGGGAACACTGAAGCTTTCTTT.

This chain uses TRBV3-1 (or the pseudogene TRBV3-2) with TRBJ1-4; 7 bases map to TRBD1. With 4 bases clipped from V and 8 bases from J, the junction kept 10 bases outside the gene matches. Germline V gives CDR1 LGHDT, CDR2 YNNKEL (reference sequence). This CDR3 is 15 amino acids long. This CDR3 reads CASSPNRGRGEKLFF. CDR3 sequence (DNA): TGTGCCAGCAGCCCCAACAGGGGTCGAGGGGAAAAACTGTTTTTT.

This CDR3 is CAWTRGPEAFF. CDR3 nucleotide sequence: TGTGCCTGGACCAGGGGGCCTGAAGCTTTCTTT. The chain is built from TRBV30 and TRBJ1-1; TRBD1 matches 8 bases. Trimming took 4 bases from V and 6 from J; bases not matched to a gene: 1. The germline V gene has CDR1 GTSNPN and CDR2 SVGIG (reference sequence). The CDR3 has 11 amino acids.

The chain links TRBV7-6 to TRBJ2-1, with a possible D match to TRBD2 (6 bases). V was pared by 4 bases and J by 0 bases, with 13 bases between. Germline CDR1 reads SGHVS; CDR2 reads FNYEAQ. This CDR3 has 16 residues. CDR3 DNA: TGTGCCAGCAGCTCGACCCTAGCGTCCTCCTACAATGAGCAGTTCTTC. It encodes CASSSTLASSYNEQFF.

Points on this clone: The sample contains more than one DNA sequence encoding this CDR3. The CDR3 nucleotides read TGTGCCAGCAGTCTCGGGGGCGAGCAGTACTTC. Its translation: CASSLGGEQYF. The chain combines TRBV12-3 or TRBV12-4 with TRBJ2-7; possible D gene TRBD2, 6 bases. V was clipped by 5 bases and J by 6 bases, with 8 bases between them. The CDR3 is made up of 11 amino acids.

The chain is built from TRBV11-2 and TRBJ2-3, with TRBD1 identical over 11 bases. Losses at the gene ends were 5 bases for V and 5 bases for J; bases not matched to a gene: 9. The CDR3 runs to 16 residues. Germline CDR1 reads SGHAT; CDR2 reads FQNNGV. CDR3 sequence reads: CASSEGGQGVIDTQYF. In DNA, the CDR3 is TGTGCCAGCAGCGAAGGGGGACAGGGGGTCATAGATACGCAGTATTTT.

The V and J genes are TRBV12-5 and TRBJ2-5, with 7 bases aligning to TRBD1. The V segment lost 6 bases and the J segment 1 base; nucleotides outside the gene matches: 8. There are 15 residues in the CDR3. Germline CDR1 is LGHNT and CDR2 is FRNRAP. The CDR3 bases are TGTGCTAGTGGGGTGGGACAGTGGGGCCAAGAGACCCAGTACTTC. Translation: CASGVGQWGQETQYF.

The chain joins TRBV18 to TRBJ1-1; D unclear. The CDR3 is 13 residues long. Germline V CDR1 and CDR2: KGHSH, LQKENI. V lost 3 bases, J lost 10 bases, and 15 bases lay in between. The CDR3 region has the DNA TGTGCCAGCTCACCGAGGACCGAAGGGAGAGCTTTCTTT. Translation gives CASSPRTEGRAFF.

This clone was counted only a few times. This chain joins TRBV19 and TRBJ2-2; 7 positions agree with TRBD1. V trimming: 3 bases; J trimming: 7 bases; junction bases outside the gene matches: 5. The CDR3 extends over 14 amino acids. The germline CDR1 and CDR2 sequences are LNHDA and SQIVND (reference sequence). CDR3 amino acids: CASSMGQRGGELFF. The CDR3 nucleotides read TGTGCCAGTAGTATGGGACAGAGGGGCGGGGAGCTGTTTTTT.

This clone has more than one count but fewer than ten. The chain couples TRBV5-8 to TRBJ2-7, with 7 bases aligning to TRBD2. The CDR3 has 15 residues. V trimming: 6 bases; J trimming: 2 bases; junction bases outside the gene matches: 11. Germline loops: CDR1 SGHTS, CDR2 YDEGEE. The CDR3 loop reads CASTEGGGGTYEQYF. CDR3 nucleotide sequence: TGTGCCAGCACCGAGGGTGGGGGAGGGACCTACGAGCAGTACTTC.

V and J are TRBV28 and TRBJ2-1, with 8 bases matching TRBD2. Trimming took 6 bases from V and 5 from J; bases not matched to a gene: 6. The CDR3 extends over 14 amino acids. Germline V gives CDR1 MDHEN, CDR2 SYDVKM. The CDR3 sequence is CASRFSGKNNEQFF. The CDR3 DNA reads as TGTGCCAGCAGATTTAGCGGGAAGAACAATGAGCAGTTCTTC.

V usage is TRBV7-8 and J usage is TRBJ1-1, with a possible D match to TRBD1 (5 bases). V lost 2 bases, J lost 2 bases, and 15 bases lay in between. Per the germline V gene, CDR1 is SGHVS and CDR2 is FQNEAQ. The CDR3 sequence is 16 residues long. The CDR3 DNA is TGTGCCAGCAGCTTACGGGGGGTAGCGGGAAACACTGAAGCTTTCTTT. This encodes CASSLRGVAGNTEAFF. Filled out from reference TRBV7-8 and TRBJ1-1, the complete variable domain reads GAGVSQSPRYKVAKRGQDVALRCDPISGHVSLFWYQQALGQGPEFLTYFQNEAQLDKSGLPSDRFFAERPEGSVSTLKIQRTQQEDSAVYLCASSLRGVAGNTEAFFGQGTRLTVV.

The chain carries TRBV25-1 and TRBJ1-4, with 8 positions matching TRBD1. Germline lookup yields CDR1 MGHDK and CDR2 SYGVNS. CDR3 length: 16 amino acids. The V segment lost 1 base and the J segment 8 bases; nucleotides outside the gene matches: 9. CDR3 bases: TGTGCCAGCAGTGAATCCGGACAGGGAAAAGGGGAAAAACTGTTTTTT. Translating gives CASSESGQGKGEKLFF.

CDR3 sequence reads: CASRAGDLRNIQYF. The DNA of the CDR3 is TGTGCCAGCAGGGCAGGGGATTTAAGAAACATTCAGTACTTC. The J gene is TRBJ2-4, the V gene TRBV27, with D perhaps matching TRBD1 (6 bases). V dropped 6 bases and J dropped 6 bases, with 15 bases sitting between them. The CDR3 loop spans 14 amino acids. CDR1 is MNHEY, CDR2 SMNVEV, per germline (reference sequence).